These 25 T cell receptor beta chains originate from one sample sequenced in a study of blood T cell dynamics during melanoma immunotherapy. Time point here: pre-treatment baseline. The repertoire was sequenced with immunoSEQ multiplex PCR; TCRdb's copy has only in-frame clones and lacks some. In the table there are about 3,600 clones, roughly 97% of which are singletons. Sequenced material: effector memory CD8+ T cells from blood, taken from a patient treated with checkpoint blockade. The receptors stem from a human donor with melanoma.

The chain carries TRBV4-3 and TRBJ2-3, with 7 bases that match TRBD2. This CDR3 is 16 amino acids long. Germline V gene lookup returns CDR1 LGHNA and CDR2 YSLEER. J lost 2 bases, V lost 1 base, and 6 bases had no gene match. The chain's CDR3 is CASSQGRGRDTDTQYF. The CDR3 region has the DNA TGCGCCAGCAGCCAAGGGCGCGGGAGAGACACAGATACGCAGTATTTT.

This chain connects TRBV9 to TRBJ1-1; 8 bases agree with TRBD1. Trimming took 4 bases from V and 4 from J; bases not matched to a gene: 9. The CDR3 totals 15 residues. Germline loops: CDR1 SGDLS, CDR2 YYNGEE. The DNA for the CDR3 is TGTGCCAGCAGCCCGCGGACAGGGTCTGGCACTGAAGCTTTCTTT. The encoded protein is CASSPRTGSGTEAFF.

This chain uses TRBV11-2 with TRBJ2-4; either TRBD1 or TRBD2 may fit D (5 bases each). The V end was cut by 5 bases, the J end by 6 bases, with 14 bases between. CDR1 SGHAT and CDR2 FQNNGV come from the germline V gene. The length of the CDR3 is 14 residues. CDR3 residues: CASSPSRDGNIQYF. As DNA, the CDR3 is TGTGCCAGCAGCCCATCCAGGGACGGAAACATTCAGTACTTC. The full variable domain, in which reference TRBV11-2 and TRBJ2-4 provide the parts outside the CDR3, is EAGVAQSPRYKIIEKRQSVAFWCNPISGHATLYWYQQILGQGPKLLIQFQNNGVVDDSQLPKDRFSAERLKGVDSTLKIQPAKLEDSAVYLCASSPSRDGNIQYFGAGTRLSVL.

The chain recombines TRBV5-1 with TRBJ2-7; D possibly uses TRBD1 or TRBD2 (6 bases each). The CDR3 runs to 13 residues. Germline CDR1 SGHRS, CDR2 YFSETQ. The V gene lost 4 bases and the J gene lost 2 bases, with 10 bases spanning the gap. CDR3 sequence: CASSGGQTYEQYF. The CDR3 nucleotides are TGCGCCAGCAGCGGGGGGCAGACCTACGAGCAGTACTTC.

The CDR3 nucleotides are TGTGCCAGCAGTTCTCAAGACGATACGCAGTATTTT. Translation gives CASSSQDDTQYF. V and J are TRBV6-6 and TRBJ2-3, with D uncertain. Germline CDR1 is MNHNY and CDR2 is SVGAGI (reference sequence). The CDR3 totals 12 residues. V was cut by 4 bases and J by 6 bases, with 8 bases left in between.

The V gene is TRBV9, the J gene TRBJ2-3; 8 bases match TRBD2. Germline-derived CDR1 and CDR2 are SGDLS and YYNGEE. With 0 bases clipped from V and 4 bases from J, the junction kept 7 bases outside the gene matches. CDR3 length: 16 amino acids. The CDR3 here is CASSVEGSGKSDTQYF. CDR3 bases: TGTGCCAGCAGCGTAGAGGGTAGCGGGAAATCAGATACGCAGTATTTT.

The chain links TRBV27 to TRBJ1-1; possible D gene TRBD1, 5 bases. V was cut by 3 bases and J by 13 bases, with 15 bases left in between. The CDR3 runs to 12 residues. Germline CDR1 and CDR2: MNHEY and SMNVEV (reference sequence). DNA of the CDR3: TGTGCCAGCAGTTTTCCTGGAAGGGGTCTTTTCTTT. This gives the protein CASSFPGRGLFF.

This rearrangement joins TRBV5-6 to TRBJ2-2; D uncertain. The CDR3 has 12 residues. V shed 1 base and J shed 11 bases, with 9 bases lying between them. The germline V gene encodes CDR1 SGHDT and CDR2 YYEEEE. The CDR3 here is CASSLSSRELFF. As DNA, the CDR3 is TGTGCCAGCAGCTTGTCCTCTCGAGAGCTGTTTTTT.

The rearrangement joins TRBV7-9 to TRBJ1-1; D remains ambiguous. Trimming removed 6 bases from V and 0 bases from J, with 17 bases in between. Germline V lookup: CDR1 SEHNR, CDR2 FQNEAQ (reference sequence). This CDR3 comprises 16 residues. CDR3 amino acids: CASRPSHNSMNTEAFF. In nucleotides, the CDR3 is TGTGCCAGCAGACCAAGCCACAATAGTATGAACACTGAAGCTTTCTTT.

The CDR3 sequence: CASSPTARERYEQYF. CDR3 bases: TGTGCCAGCAGCCCTACCGCCCGGGAACGATACGAGCAGTACTTC. The genes are TRBV7-2 and TRBJ2-7; D possibly corresponds to TRBD2 (5 bases). Germline V CDR1 and CDR2: SGHTA, FQGNSA. CDR3 size: 15 residues. Deletions cut 5 bases from V and 4 bases from J, with 18 bases between.

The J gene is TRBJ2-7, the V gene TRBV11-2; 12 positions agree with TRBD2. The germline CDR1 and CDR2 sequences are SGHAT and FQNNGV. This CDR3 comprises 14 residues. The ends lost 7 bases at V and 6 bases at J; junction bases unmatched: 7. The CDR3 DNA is TGTGCCAGCACCATACTAGCGGGAGGCTCCGAGCAGTACTTC. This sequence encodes CASTILAGGSEQYF.

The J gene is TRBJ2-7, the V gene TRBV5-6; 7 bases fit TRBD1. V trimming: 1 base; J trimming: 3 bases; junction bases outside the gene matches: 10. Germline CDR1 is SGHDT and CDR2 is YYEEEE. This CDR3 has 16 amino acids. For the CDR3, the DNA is TGTGCCAGCAGCTTGAGGGTGCGGACAGGTATCTACGAGCAGTACTTC. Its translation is CASSLRVRTGIYEQYF.

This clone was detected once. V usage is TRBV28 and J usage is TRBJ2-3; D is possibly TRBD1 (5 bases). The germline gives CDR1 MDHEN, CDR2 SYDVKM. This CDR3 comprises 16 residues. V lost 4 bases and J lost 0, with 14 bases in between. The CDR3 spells CASSWRQYTSTDTQYF. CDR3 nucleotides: TGTGCCAGCAGTTGGCGACAGTATACTAGCACAGATACGCAGTATTTT.

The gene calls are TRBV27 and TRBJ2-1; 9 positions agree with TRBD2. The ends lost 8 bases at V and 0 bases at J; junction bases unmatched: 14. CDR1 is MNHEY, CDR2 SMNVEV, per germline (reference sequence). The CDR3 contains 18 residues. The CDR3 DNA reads TGTGCCAGCTGTCACCTGGGAGCTAGCGGGGTCTCCTACAATGAGCAGTTCTTC. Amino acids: CASCHLGASGVSYNEQFF.

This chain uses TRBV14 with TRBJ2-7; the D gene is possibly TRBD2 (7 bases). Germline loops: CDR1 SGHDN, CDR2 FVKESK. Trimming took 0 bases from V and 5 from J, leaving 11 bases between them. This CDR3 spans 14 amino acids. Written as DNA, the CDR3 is TGTGCCAGCAGCCAAGATTGGGGGGGCAACGAGCAGTACTTC. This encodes CASSQDWGGNEQYF.

The chain's CDR3 is CASSPGYYNEQFF. The DNA for the CDR3 is TGTGCCAGCTCACCGGGATACTACAATGAGCAGTTCTTC. The chain combines TRBV18 with TRBJ2-1, with D unresolved. CDR3 length: 13 residues. Germline V gene sequence: CDR1 KGHSH, CDR2 LQKENI. V was shortened by 3 bases and J by 3 bases, with 6 bases between the two germline ends.

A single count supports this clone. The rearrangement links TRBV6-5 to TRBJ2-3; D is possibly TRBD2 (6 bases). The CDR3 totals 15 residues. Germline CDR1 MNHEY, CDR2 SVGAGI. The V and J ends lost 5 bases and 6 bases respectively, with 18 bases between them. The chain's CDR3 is CASSAPGLPSDTQYF. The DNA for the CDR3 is TGTGCCAGCAGTGCTCCGGGACTTCCCTCCGATACGCAGTATTTT.

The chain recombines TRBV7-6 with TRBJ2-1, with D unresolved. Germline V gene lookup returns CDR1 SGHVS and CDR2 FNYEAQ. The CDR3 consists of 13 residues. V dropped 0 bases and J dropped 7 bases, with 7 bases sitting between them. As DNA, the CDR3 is TGTGCCAGCAGCTTAGCTGCTCCGAATGAGCAGTTCTTC. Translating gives CASSLAAPNEQFF. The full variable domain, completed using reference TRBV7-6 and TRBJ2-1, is GAGVSQSPRYKVTKRGQDVALRCDPISGHVSLYWYRQALGQGPEFLTYFNYEAQQDKSGLPNDRFSAERPEGSISTLTIQRTEQRDSAMYRCASSLAAPNEQFFGPGTRLTVL.

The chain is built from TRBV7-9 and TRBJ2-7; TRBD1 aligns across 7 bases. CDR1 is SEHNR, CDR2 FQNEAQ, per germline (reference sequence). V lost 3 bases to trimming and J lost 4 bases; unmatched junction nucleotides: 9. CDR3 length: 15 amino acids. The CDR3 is CASSLPVPGQYEQYF. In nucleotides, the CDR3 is TGTGCCAGCAGCTTGCCTGTCCCGGGACAGTACGAGCAGTACTTC.

Here the CDR3 reads CASSTGGANVLTF. The CDR3, as DNA: TGTGCCAGCAGCACCGGTGGGGCCAACGTCCTGACTTTC. The rearrangement links TRBV7-6 to TRBJ2-6, with D uncertain. The CDR3 has 13 residues. The V end lost 5 bases, the J end lost 3 bases, and 5 bases lay between the germline ends. The germline V gene encodes CDR1 SGHVS and CDR2 FNYEAQ.

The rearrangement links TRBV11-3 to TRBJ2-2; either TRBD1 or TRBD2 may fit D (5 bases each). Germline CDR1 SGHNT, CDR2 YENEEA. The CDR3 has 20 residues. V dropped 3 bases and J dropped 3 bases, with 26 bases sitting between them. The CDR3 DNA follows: TGTGCCAGCAGCTTGGGGGACCCTTTTCAGGGTGAATTGGACACCGGGGAGCTGTTTTTT. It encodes CASSLGDPFQGELDTGELFF.

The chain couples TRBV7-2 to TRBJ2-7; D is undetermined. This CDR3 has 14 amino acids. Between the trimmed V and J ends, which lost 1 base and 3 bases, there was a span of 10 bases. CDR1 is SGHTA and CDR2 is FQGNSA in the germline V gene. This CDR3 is CASSLEGSYYEQYF. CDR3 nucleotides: TGTGCCAGCAGCTTAGAGGGTAGCTACTACGAGCAGTACTTC.

The CDR3 DNA sequence: TGTGCCAGCAGCCCGAACTACGAGCAGTACTTC. This sequence encodes CASSPNYEQYF. This chain links TRBV7-9 with TRBJ2-7; the D is unclear. V lost 5 bases, J lost 3 bases, and 5 bases lay in between. Germline V CDR1 and CDR2: SEHNR, FQNEAQ (reference sequence). This CDR3 is built from 11 residues. Full variable domain (outside the CDR3, taken from reference TRBV7-9 and TRBJ2-7): DTGVSQNPRHKITKRGQNVTFRCDPISEHNRLYWYRQTLGQGPEFLTYFQNEAQLEKSRLLSDRFSAERPKGSFSTLEIQRTEQGDSAMYLCASSPNYEQYFGPGTRLTVT.

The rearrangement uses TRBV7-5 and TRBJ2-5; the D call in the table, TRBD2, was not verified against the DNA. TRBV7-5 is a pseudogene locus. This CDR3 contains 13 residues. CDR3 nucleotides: TGTGCCAGCAGCATCCCGCAAGCGGAGACCCAGTACTTC. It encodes CASSIPQAETQYF.

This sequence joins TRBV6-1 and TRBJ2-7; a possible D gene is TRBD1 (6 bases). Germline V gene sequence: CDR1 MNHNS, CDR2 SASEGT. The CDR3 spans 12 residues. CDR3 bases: TGTGCTTACTCACAGGGCGCTGGCGAGCAGTACTTC. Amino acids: CAYSQGAGEQYF.